A single TCR beta chain is shown here with its context. Its antigen is unidentified. Profiled with immunoSEQ multiplex PCR; TCRdb holds only in-frame clones, not every one. Of over 85,000 clones listed, roughly 91% are singletons. V gave up 5 bases and J gave up 4 bases, with 14 bases separating them. Germline CDR1 reads MNHEY; CDR2 reads SMNVEV (reference sequence). This CDR3 comprises 14 residues. This entry is derived from a study of graft-versus-host responses after intestinal transplantation. Study-level background: Every recipient had anti-thymocyte globulin induction and 2 to 3 years of tacrolimus plus steroids.

Sequenced material: unstimulated CD8+ T cells sorted from spleen or lymph node cells, taken before intestinal transplant. This receptor was taken from a human donor who received an intestinal transplant. The chain recombines TRBV27 with TRBJ1-2, with D perhaps TRBD1 (5 bases). The CDR3 DNA is TGTGCCAGCAGTCCGATAGGGGTAGGCTATGGCTACACCTTC. This sequence encodes CASSPIGVGYGYTF.